This T cell receptor beta chain was documented in a study of cytomegalovirus exposure and HLA in healthy donors. Regarding the study as a whole: Certain sequence variants were highly shared and formed a cluster, and this cluster was likely a sequencing artifact.

Primers for the PCR totalled 60 Vbeta and 13 Jbeta. Assay: immunoSEQ multiplex PCR; the TCRdb copy retains only in-frame clones and omits some. The sample includes about 64,000 clones, 65% to 70% of them seen just once. Comments on this clone: Its antigen is not known.

Germline CDR1 is SGHNT and CDR2 is YYREEE (reference sequence). Trimming cost V 4 bases and J 4 bases, with 18 bases left between them. The length of the CDR3 is 17 residues. The sample consisted of PBMCs. This chain connects TRBV5-4 to TRBJ2-6; the D is unclear. This sequence was found in a male donor in good health and CMV-seropositive. The CDR3 nucleotides are TGTGCCAGCAGCAGAATGGTCGTCGGGTCCGGGGCCAACGTCCTGACTTTC. Amino acids: CASSRMVVGSGANVLTF.